This is a list of T cell receptor beta chains from one sample in a study of blood T cell dynamics during melanoma immunotherapy. Some clones are missing from TCRdb's copy, which holds only in-frame ones; the method was immunoSEQ multiplex PCR. The data show roughly 3,700 clones, with about 95% seen just once and under 0.55% held by the top ten. Sequenced here: effector memory CD8+ T cells from blood, sampled from a patient treated with checkpoint blockade. The receptors originated from a human donor with melanoma. CDR3s include the opening cysteine and the closing phenylalanine or tryptophan. Each record gives: V gene, J gene, CDR3 length, clone size, D gene, CDR3 protein, CDR3 DNA. The D gene is left open where the match is weak. Clone size is shown for a subset of rows, as once, few, many or a class of expanded clone.

TRBV5-5,TRBJ2-7,14,.,TRBD1,CASSSGQGRGEQYF,TGTGCCAGCAGTTCGGGACAGGGGAGGGGTGAGCAGTACTTC
TRBV28,TRBJ2-2,16,once,TRBD1,CASRSLQGASTGELFF,TGTGCCAGCAGGTCCCTACAGGGGGCGAGCACCGGGGAGCTGTTTTTT
TRBV11-2,TRBJ2-7,15,.,.,CASSLGTSNSYEQYF,TGTGCCAGCAGCTTAGGTACCTCCAACTCCTACGAGCAGTACTTC
TRBV7-9,TRBJ2-5,17,.,TRBD2,CASSLPGLAGARETQYF,TGTGCCAGCAGCCTACCAGGACTAGCGGGAGCTCGGGAGACCCAGTACTTC
TRBV15,TRBJ1-1,11,.,.,CATQDSFEAFF,TGTGCCACCCAGGACAGCTTCGAAGCTTTCTTT
TRBV7-9,TRBJ2-7,15,once,.,CASSLGTRAGDEQYF,TGTGCCAGCAGCTTAGGGACGCGGGCTGGGGACGAGCAGTACTTC
TRBV28,TRBJ1-1,15,once,.,CASSLGRTLNTEAFF,TGTGCCAGCAGTTTAGGCAGGACACTGAACACTGAAGCTTTCTTT
TRBV27,TRBJ2-7,15,.,TRBD1,CASSTIGTGDREQYF,TGTGCCAGCAGCACGATCGGGACAGGGGATCGCGAGCAGTACTTC
TRBV25-1,TRBJ2-1,16,.,TRBD2,CASSDWTSGLENEQFF,TGTGCCAGCAGTGACTGGACTAGCGGATTAGAAAATGAGCAGTTCTTC
TRBV7-2,TRBJ2-5,16,.,.,CASSLVMAGSQETQYF,TGTGCCAGCAGCTTAGTCATGGCAGGGTCCCAAGAGACCCAGTACTTC
TRBV10-2,TRBJ2-1,14,.,.,CASSESGRSNEQFF,TGCGCCAGCAGTGAGTCGGGGCGCAGCAATGAGCAGTTCTTC
TRBV5-4,TRBJ2-5,16,.,TRBD1,CASSPGTGGPQETQYF,TGTGCCAGCAGCCCGGGGACAGGGGGTCCCCAAGAGACCCAGTACTTC
TRBV6-1,TRBJ2-7,13,.,.,CASSEVEGYEQYF,TGTGCCAGCAGTGAAGTCGAGGGATACGAGCAGTACTTC
TRBV5-1,TRBJ2-7,17,.,TRBD2,CASSLVEGTSGGNEQYF,TGCGCCAGCAGCTTGGTGGAGGGGACTAGCGGGGGAAACGAGCAGTACTTC
TRBV5-1,TRBJ2-5,16,.,TRBD2,CASSYGTSGGQETQYF,TGCGCCAGCAGCTACGGGACTAGCGGGGGTCAAGAGACCCAGTACTTC
TRBV29-1,TRBJ2-4,13,.,.,CSVEGQGKNIQYF,TGCAGCGTTGAGGGGCAGGGCAAAAACATTCAGTACTTC
TRBV4-1,TRBJ2-7,15,.,TRBD1,CASSQAGTDRYEQYF,TGCGCCAGCAGCCAAGCCGGGACAGACCGCTACGAGCAGTACTTC
TRBV28,TRBJ2-6,16,.,.,CASSTPGGTGANVLTF,TGTGCCAGCAGTACCCCCGGTGGGACTGGGGCCAACGTCCTGACTTTC
TRBV6-6,TRBJ2-1,13,.,.,CATAQGFYNEQFF,TGTGCCACCGCCCAGGGATTCTACAATGAGCAGTTCTTC
TRBV7-9,TRBJ2-1,15,.,.,CASSPSKLSYNEQFF,TGTGCCAGCAGCCCCTCAAAGCTTTCCTACAATGAGCAGTTCTTC
TRBV18,TRBJ2-3,19,.,TRBD2,CASSPRSSGGGFLTDTQYF,TGTGCCAGCTCACCAAGATCTAGCGGGGGCGGATTTTTGACAGATACGCAGTATTTT
TRBV5-5,TRBJ1-4,13,.,TRBD1,CASSSWTGEKLFF,TGTGCCAGCAGCTCTTGGACAGGGGAAAAACTGTTTTTT
TRBV29-1,TRBJ1-1,14,.,TRBD1,CSVGPSQGVTEAFF,TGCAGCGTGGGCCCAAGTCAGGGGGTCACTGAAGCTTTCTTT
TRBV27,TRBJ1-1,19,.,TRBD1,CASFPDRAKPEQGKTEAFF,TGTGCCAGCTTCCCCGACAGGGCAAAACCCGAACAGGGTAAAACTGAAGCTTTCTTT
TRBV28,TRBJ1-2,11,.,.,CASSAQGGYTF,TGTGCCAGCAGTGCCCAAGGAGGCTACACCTTC
TRBV5-1,TRBJ2-7,13,.,.,CASSLAQGREQYF,TGCGCCAGCAGCTTGGCTCAGGGGAGGGAGCAGTACTTC
TRBV7-2,TRBJ2-7,15,.,.,CASSLVDSPAYEQYF,TGTGCCAGCAGCTTAGTTGACTCTCCGGCCTACGAGCAGTACTTC
TRBV6-5,TRBJ2-2,15,.,.,CASSPGVMNTGELFF,TGTGCCAGCAGCCCCGGGGTAATGAACACCGGGGAGCTGTTTTTT
TRBV5-4,TRBJ2-7,16,.,TRBD2,CASSTPGTSGSYEQYF,TGTGCCAGCAGCACCCCCGGGACTAGCGGGAGCTACGAGCAGTACTTC
TRBV5-4,TRBJ1-1,14,once,.,CASSLAGMNTEAFF,TGTGCCAGCAGCTTAGCGGGAATGAACACTGAAGCTTTCTTT
TRBV7-3,TRBJ2-2,17,.,.,CASSLRPYRENTGELFF,TGTGCCAGCAGCTTACGACCCTACAGGGAGAACACCGGGGAGCTGTTTTTT
TRBV27,TRBJ2-5,14,.,.,CASSLAGSQETQYF,TGTGCCAGCAGTTTAGCGGGGTCTCAAGAGACCCAGTACTTC
TRBV5-1,TRBJ1-1,15,.,TRBD1,CASSLGQGANTEAFF,TGCGCCAGCAGCTTGGGACAGGGGGCAAACACTGAAGCTTTCTTT
TRBV27,TRBJ2-7,14,.,.,CASSLATGSHEQYF,TGTGCCAGCAGCTTAGCCACAGGGTCCCACGAGCAGTACTTC
TRBV7-9,TRBJ2-7,11,.,.,CASSTGVQQYF,TGTGCCAGCAGCACGGGAGTTCAGCAGTACTTC
TRBV10-3,TRBJ2-7,14,.,TRBD1,CAIRTGTGGYEQYF,TGTGCCATCAGGACCGGGACAGGGGGCTACGAGCAGTACTTC
TRBV10-1,TRBJ2-1,11,few,.,CASSAGGEQFF,TGCGCCAGTTCAGCGGGTGGAGAGCAGTTCTTC
TRBV29-1,TRBJ2-2,15,once,.,CSVEARGIGTGELFF,TGCAGCGTTGAAGCGAGGGGTATTGGGACCGGGGAGCTGTTTTTT
TRBV5-6,TRBJ2-2,17,.,.,CASSPPRSRSNTGELFF,TGTGCCAGCAGCCCCCCGAGGTCCAGGTCGAACACCGGGGAGCTGTTTTTT
TRBV5-5,TRBJ1-4,16,.,.,CASSYEIGGPNEKLFF,TGTGCCAGCAGTTATGAGATCGGCGGGCCTAATGAAAAACTGTTTTTT
TRBV29-1,TRBJ1-2,14,.,.,CSVEDLTGTHGYTF,TGCAGCGTTGAAGATCTTACAGGCACTCACGGCTACACCTTC
TRBV6-5,TRBJ1-1,13,.,.,CASRLPGLTEAFF,TGTGCCAGCAGGCTCCCGGGCCTCACTGAAGCTTTCTTT
TRBV29-1,TRBJ1-2,14,.,.,CSVGSGGANYGYTF,TGCAGCGTTGGATCCGGTGGGGCAAACTATGGCTACACCTTC
TRBV5-6,TRBJ2-7,15,.,.,CASSLRPGEPNEQYF,TGTGCCAGCAGCTTGAGGCCAGGGGAGCCGAACGAGCAGTACTTC
TRBV7-2,TRBJ2-7,13,.,TRBD1,CASGYRGSYEQYF,TGTGCCAGCGGATACAGGGGGTCCTACGAGCAGTACTTC
TRBV19,TRBJ1-5,14,.,TRBD1,CASSRQGAGQPQHF,TGTGCCAGTAGTCGACAGGGGGCCGGTCAGCCCCAGCATTTT
TRBV28,TRBJ1-1,14,.,.,CASSARRTIAEAFF,TGTGCCAGCAGCGCCCGAAGGACGATAGCTGAAGCTTTCTTT
TRBV7-8,TRBJ2-7,14,.,.,CASGLMKGLDEQYF,TGTGCCAGTGGGTTAATGAAAGGGCTCGACGAGCAGTACTTC
TRBV7-9,TRBJ2-7,12,.,.,CASSPRRDEQYF,TGTGCCAGCAGCCCACGCAGGGACGAGCAGTACTTC
TRBV4-1,TRBJ2-3,16,.,TRBD2,CASSQASGGATDTQYF,TGCGCCAGCAGCCAAGCTAGCGGGGGGGCTACAGATACGCAGTATTTT
TRBV5-5,TRBJ2-3,15,.,.,CASSLTGFRTDTQYF,TGTGCCAGCAGCCTGACAGGTTTTCGCACAGATACGCAGTATTTT
TRBV10-3,TRBJ2-3,14,.,TRBD2,CAAERGGFNRSQYF,TGTGCCGCTGAACGGGGGGGATTTAACAGATCGCAGTATTTT
TRBV19,TRBJ1-1,12,.,.,CASTLGGTEAFF,TGTGCCAGTACTCTTGGAGGCACTGAAGCTTTCTTT
TRBV19,TRBJ1-1,14,.,.,CASSIRVRNTEAFF,TGTGCCAGTAGCATCAGGGTTCGGAACACTGAAGCTTTCTTT
TRBV7-9,TRBJ1-1,15,once,.,CASSLASGMGTEAFF,TGTGCCAGCAGCTTAGCGTCAGGGATGGGCACTGAAGCTTTCTTT
TRBV4-2,TRBJ2-7,16,.,TRBD2,CASSQETSGVSYEQYF,TGTGCCAGCAGCCAAGAAACTAGCGGGGTCTCCTACGAGCAGTACTTC